This T cell receptor (beta chain) was sequenced during a study of blood T cell repertoires in COVID-19. Here immunoSEQ multiplex PCR was the method, and the copy in TCRdb shows in-frame clones only, minus some. Of about 150,000 clones listed, roughly 90% are singletons. Input material: peripheral blood. The clonotype was recovered from a man aged 60 to 69 with acute or convalescent COVID-19.

In DNA, the CDR3 is TGTGCCAGCAGCCAAGGACAGGGCCCATGGGGCTACACCTTC. Translating gives CASSQGQGPWGYTF. The rearrangement links TRBV3-1 (or the pseudogene TRBV3-2) to TRBJ1-2; 7 bases match TRBD1. CDR1 is LGHDT and CDR2 is YNNKEL in the germline V gene (reference sequence). This CDR3 contains 14 residues. The V and J ends lost 1 base and 8 bases, in that order; junction bases with no gene match: 7.